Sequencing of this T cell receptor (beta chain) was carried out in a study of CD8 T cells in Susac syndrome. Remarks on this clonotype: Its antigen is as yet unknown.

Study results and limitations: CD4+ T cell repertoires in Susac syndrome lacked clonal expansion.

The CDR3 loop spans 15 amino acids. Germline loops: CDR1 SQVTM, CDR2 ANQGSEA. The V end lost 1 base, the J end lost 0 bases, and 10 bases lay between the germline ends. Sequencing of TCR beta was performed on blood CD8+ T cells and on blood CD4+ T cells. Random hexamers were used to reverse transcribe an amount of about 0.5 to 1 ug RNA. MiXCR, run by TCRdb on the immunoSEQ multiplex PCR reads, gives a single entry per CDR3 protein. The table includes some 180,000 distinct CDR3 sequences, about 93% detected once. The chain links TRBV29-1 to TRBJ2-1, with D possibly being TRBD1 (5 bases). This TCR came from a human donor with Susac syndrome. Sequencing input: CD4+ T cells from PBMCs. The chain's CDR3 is CSVEGQGSSYNEQFF. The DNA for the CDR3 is TGCAGCGTTGAAGGGCAGGGAAGCTCCTACAATGAGCAGTTCTTC.